These T cell receptor beta chains were read from a single sample in a study of cytomegalovirus exposure and HLA in healthy donors. Profiling relied on immunoSEQ multiplex PCR, and the TCRdb table lists in-frame clones only, not all of them. The data contain some 130,000 clones, 70% to 80% of them singletons. Sequencing was done on a sample of PBMCs. The receptors come from a young man in good health and CMV-seronegative. The CDR3 runs from the conserved cysteine through the conserved F or W. Only part of the rows carry a size: once, few, many, or a class if the clone is expanded.

clone_size j_call v_call cdr3_aa
NA TRBJ2-1 TRBV7-2 CASKRAGVEKSGNEQFF
NA TRBJ2-3 TRBV10-1 CASGGLAGITDTQYF
once TRBJ1-1 TRBV9 CASSVVRTDTEAFF
NA TRBJ1-1 TRBV6-6 CASSGTGARGAFF
NA TRBJ2-1 TRBV5-1 CASSVQGNNEQFF
NA TRBJ2-7 TRBV19 CASSVLAESYEQYF
NA TRBJ2-1 TRBV19 CASSPTGGLAYNEQFF
NA TRBJ2-4 TRBV9 CASSSREGEGNIQYF
NA TRBJ2-3 TRBV5-1 CASSLQVLAGVGTDTQYF
once TRBJ1-2 TRBV5-4 CASSPREPHRDGYTF
NA TRBJ2-2 TRBV10-3 CAISESKLAGGNTGELFF
few TRBJ2-1 TRBV18 CASSPTRLTSSYNEQFF
NA TRBJ1-5 TRBV18 CASSPLGGGGRIGQPQHF
once TRBJ2-5 TRBV7-8 CASSLGHSGRAETQYF